This T cell receptor beta chain was profiled in a study of blood T cell repertoires in COVID-19. Looking at the study overall: Collection of acute and convalescent COVID-19 samples took place in the United States, Italy and Spain. In each case, the material was cDNA or gDNA derived from T cells, B-cell-depleted T cells, or PBMCs.

Per the study methods: Nucleated cell number was recorded as an estimate derived from reference gene primer amplification. Generated by immunoSEQ multiplex PCR, the TCRdb table keeps only in-frame clones and is missing some. The DNA was the basis for D and trimming; V, J and clone size are from that table. In the table there are some 320,000 clones, about 89% of which are singletons. The CDR3 is made up of 12 amino acids. V was pared by 11 bases and J by 5 bases, with 9 bases of the junction left unmatched. Germline V CDR1 and CDR2: MDHEN, SYDVKM. This clone was seen more than once but under ten times.

The genes are TRBV28 and TRBJ2-7; 7 nucleotides line up with TRBD1. Sequenced sample: peripheral blood. The source of this sequence is a woman aged 50 to 60 who had recovered from COVID-19. The CDR3 reads CAVEGARDEQYF. Here the CDR3 DNA reads TGTGCCGTAGAGGGGGCTCGAGACGAGCAGTACTTC.